This TCR beta chain was captured in a study of OX40 agonist ivuxolimab in advanced cancers. Overall study context: Dose-escalation patients suffered from hepatocellular carcinoma, melanoma, renal cell or head and neck cancer. Partial response was recorded in three patients: one hepatocellular carcinoma and two cutaneous melanoma cases. Findings and caveats of the study: Doses of 0.1 to 3.0 mg/kg were accompanied by clonal expansion of CD4+ and CD8+ blood T cells by week 6.

Germline CDR1 is SGHVS and CDR2 is FQNEAQ. With 3 bases removed from V and 0 bases from J, the gap between germline ends came to 12 bases. The CDR3 is 16 residues long. For this clone: Its specificity is unknown.

Anyone with autoimmune disease history or systemic immunosuppression was excluded. The protocol was immunoSEQ multiplex PCR, while the TCRdb copy is restricted to in-frame clones and leaves out a portion. The repertoire holds about 25,000 clones, 65% to 90% seen once, with approximately 16% in the top ten. This rearrangement joins TRBV7-8 to TRBJ1-3, with D possibly matching TRBD1 (6 bases). This receptor was obtained from an adult with an advanced solid tumor such as melanoma, head and neck, liver or kidney cancer. The input for sequencing was CD4+ or CD8+ T cells sorted from blood, taken in a trial of the OX40 agonist ivuxolimab. The CDR3, as DNA: TGTGCCAGCAGCTTGGACACAGGGAGCTCTGGAAACACCATATATTTT. It encodes CASSLDTGSSGNTIYF. Full variable domain (missing parts from reference TRBV7-8 and TRBJ1-3): GAGVSQSPRYKVAKRGQDVALRCDPISGHVSLFWYQQALGQGPEFLTYFQNEAQLDKSGLPSDRFFAERPEGSVSTLKIQRTQQEDSAVYLCASSLDTGSSGNTIYFGEGSWLTVV.